One and the same sample provided the 28 T cell receptor beta chains below, sequenced in a study of T cell responses to AZD1222 COVID-19 vaccine. Using immunoSEQ multiplex PCR, the repertoire was profiled, and TCRdb retains in-frame clones only, with some absent. Found here are 95,000 to 110,000 clones, nearly 90% of them singletons; the top ten hold around 5%. The specimen comprised peripheral blood, sampled 28 days after the second AZD1222 dose. The receptors come from an adult who received the AZD1222 COVID-19 vaccine.

This clone has only a few counts. The chain combines TRBV5-4 with TRBJ2-2; D is possibly TRBD2 (6 bases). Trimming removed 0 bases at V and 4 bases at J, with 10 bases between. Germline V gene lookup returns CDR1 SGHNT and CDR2 YYREEE (reference sequence). CDR3 length: 15 amino acids. CDR3 region: CASSLDVRGTGELFF. CDR3 coding DNA: TGTGCCAGCAGCTTGGACGTGCGGGGCACCGGGGAGCTGTTTTTT.

This sequence joins TRBV3-1 (or the pseudogene TRBV3-2) and TRBJ1-4, with a weak D call TRBD1 (6 bases). Trimming took 3 bases from V and 8 from J, leaving 10 bases between them. Germline CDR1 LGHDT, CDR2 YNNKEL (reference sequence). The CDR3 contains 13 residues. The CDR3 sequence: CASSQGAGEKLFF. CDR3 in DNA: TGTGCCAGCAGCCAGGGGGCGGGAGAAAAACTGTTTTTT.

V is TRBV7-2 and J is TRBJ1-1, with D unresolved. The CDR3 spans 17 residues. V lost 5 bases and J lost 0, with 19 bases in between. Germline assignment: CDR1 SGHTA and CDR2 FQGNSA. CDR3 residues: CASSPSPLWRMNTEAFF. Written as DNA, the CDR3 is TGTGCCAGCAGCCCTTCCCCCCTTTGGCGCATGAACACTGAAGCTTTCTTT.

The rearrangement links TRBV6-5 to TRBJ2-3; D gene ambiguous. The CDR3 is 14 residues long. The germline CDR1 and CDR2 sequences are MNHEY and SVGAGI. V was trimmed by 4 bases and J by 4 bases, leaving 12 bases between them. This CDR3 reads CASSSRQLPDTQYF. The CDR3 DNA reads as TGTGCCAGCAGTTCTAGGCAGCTCCCAGATACGCAGTATTTT.

The V and J genes are TRBV7-9 and TRBJ2-1; no reliable D call. CDR1 SEHNR and CDR2 FQNEAQ come from the germline V gene (reference sequence). The CDR3 loop spans 12 amino acids. V was clipped by 5 bases and J by 10 bases, with 12 bases between them. CDR3 nucleotides: TGTGCCAGCAGCCCCAGCGATTTAGAGCAGTTCTTC. The encoded protein is CASSPSDLEQFF.

The J gene is TRBJ2-1, the V gene TRBV19; D ambiguous. V was shortened by 5 bases and J by 2 bases, with 4 bases between the two germline ends. Germline CDR1 reads LNHDA; CDR2 reads SQIVND (reference sequence). The CDR3 runs to 12 residues. CDR3 in amino acids: CASSATYNEQFF. The CDR3 coding sequence is TGTGCCAGTAGTGCCACCTACAATGAGCAGTTCTTC.

This clone was counted only a few times. The chain uses TRBV29-1 and TRBJ2-7; 9 nucleotides match TRBD2. Germline V gene lookup returns CDR1 SQVTM and CDR2 ANQGSEA. CDR3 length: 15 amino acids. Trimming cost V 4 bases and J 3 bases; bases outside gene matches: 10. The CDR3 sequence: CSVGGTSSGFYEQYF. In DNA, the CDR3 is TGCAGCGTTGGAGGGACTAGCTCGGGTTTCTACGAGCAGTACTTC.

V usage is TRBV5-1 and J usage is TRBJ1-2, with D maybe TRBD1 (6 bases). Germline V gives CDR1 SGHRS, CDR2 YFSETQ. Trimming took 0 bases from V and 4 from J, leaving 16 bases between them. The CDR3 runs to 16 residues. The CDR3 sequence is CASSLEGGALSYGYTF. The CDR3 DNA reads TGCGCCAGCAGCTTGGAAGGGGGGGCACTGAGCTATGGCTACACCTTC.

The gene calls are TRBV11-2 and TRBJ2-7, with D possibly TRBD1 on 5 matching bases. Germline CDR1 is SGHAT and CDR2 is FQNNGV. There are 13 residues in the CDR3. The V end was cut by 5 bases, the J end by 1 base, with 9 bases between. CDR3 DNA: TGTGCCAGCAGCCCAGGGATTTCCTACGAGCAGTACTTC. Residues: CASSPGISYEQYF.

The chain uses TRBV24-1 and TRBJ2-2, with D perhaps matching TRBD1 (6 bases). The CDR3 totals 18 residues. The V gene lost 1 base and the J gene lost 1 base, with 15 bases spanning the gap. The germline V gene encodes CDR1 KGHDR and CDR2 SFDVKD. This chain's CDR3 is CATSDLPQTGRNTGELFF. CDR3 coding DNA: TGTGCCACCAGTGATTTACCCCAGACAGGACGGAACACCGGGGAGCTGTTTTTT.

The chain combines TRBV19 with TRBJ1-5, with a weak D call TRBD1 (5 bases). Germline loops: CDR1 LNHDA, CDR2 SQIVND (reference sequence). The CDR3 sequence is 12 residues long. V was trimmed by 8 bases and J by 7 bases, leaving 12 bases between them. The DNA of the CDR3 is TGTGCCAGTGGAATGAGGGGACAGCCCCAGCATTTT. It specifies CASGMRGQPQHF.

The V gene is TRBV12-3 or TRBV12-4, the J gene TRBJ1-2; the D gene is possibly TRBD1 (5 bases). The V and J ends lost 1 base and 3 bases respectively, with 6 bases between them. The CDR3 is 13 residues long. The CDR3 bases are TGTGCCAGCAGTTTAGTACAGGACTATGGCTACACCTTC. Translated: CASSLVQDYGYTF.

The chain has TRBV29-1 and TRBJ2-3, with D possibly being TRBD1 (6 bases). Germline V gives CDR1 SQVTM, CDR2 ANQGSEA. With 7 bases removed from V and 0 bases from J, the gap between germline ends came to 14 bases. CDR3 length: 14 amino acids. This chain's CDR3 is CSADGGGSTDTQYF. The CDR3 region has the DNA TGCAGCGCCGATGGGGGCGGGAGCACAGATACGCAGTATTTT.

This clone has just one count. V gene TRBV12-5 combines with J gene TRBJ1-1; D perhaps matches TRBD1 (6 bases). Germline V gene sequence: CDR1 LGHNT, CDR2 FRNRAP. The CDR3 has 15 amino acids. V lost 0 bases and J 4 bases, leaving 12 bases between the germline ends. The CDR3 DNA reads as TGTGCTAGTGGTTTGGTATTGGGGGCGCCCACTGAAGCTTTCTTT. Residues: CASGLVLGAPTEAFF.

The rearrangement uses TRBV12-3 or TRBV12-4 and TRBJ2-1; no firm D call. V dropped 6 bases and J dropped 10 bases, with 16 bases sitting between them. The CDR3 is 13 residues long. Written as DNA, the CDR3 is TGTGCCAGCAGCTCCGGCCTTTCCCGGGAGCAGTTCTTC. It is translated as CASSSGLSREQFF.

V and J are TRBV28 and TRBJ2-7, with a tentative D call TRBD1 (6 bases). Trimming cost V 4 bases and J 5 bases, with 12 bases left between them. CDR3 size: 13 residues. Germline lookup yields CDR1 MDHEN and CDR2 SYDVKM. The CDR3 here is CASSSGTTDEQYF. The CDR3 DNA sequence: TGTGCCAGCAGTTCCGGGACAACTGACGAGCAGTACTTC.

The CDR3 is CASSLGASSYEQYF. CDR3 coding DNA: TGTGCCAGCAGCTTGGGGGCGAGCTCCTACGAGCAGTACTTC. V gene TRBV7-2 combines with J gene TRBJ2-7, with D possibly TRBD1 on 6 matching bases. Germline V gene lookup returns CDR1 SGHTA and CDR2 FQGNSA. The V end was cut by 3 bases, the J end by 0 bases, with 9 bases between. CDR3 length: 14 amino acids.

V gene TRBV24-1 combines with J gene TRBJ1-5; no clear D. The CDR3 covers 14 residues. V was clipped by 1 base and J by 9 bases, with 12 bases between them. In germline, CDR1 is KGHDR, CDR2 SFDVKD. The CDR3 here is CATSDFGSPWPQHF. The CDR3 coding sequence is TGTGCCACCAGTGATTTTGGCAGCCCTTGGCCCCAGCATTTT.

The rearrangement links TRBV28 to TRBJ1-4; TRBD1 might be the D (5 bases). The CDR3 extends over 15 amino acids. Per the germline V gene, CDR1 is MDHEN and CDR2 is SYDVKM. The ends were cut back, 5 bases at V and 3 bases at J, with 13 bases in the middle. This CDR3 is CASSAWGDPNEKLFF. In nucleotides, the CDR3 is TGTGCCAGCAGTGCTTGGGGGGATCCTAATGAAAAACTGTTTTTT.

The chain combines TRBV11-3 with TRBJ2-1; D call uncertain. Per germline, CDR1 SGHNT and CDR2 YENEEA. The CDR3 totals 13 residues. The V gene lost 0 bases and the J gene lost 8 bases, with 8 bases spanning the gap. The chain's CDR3 is CASSLESRDEQFF. The CDR3 DNA sequence: TGTGCCAGCAGCTTAGAGAGTAGGGATGAGCAGTTCTTC.

This chain joins TRBV20-1 and TRBJ1-6; no clear D. Germline assignment: CDR1 DFQATT and CDR2 SNEGSKA (reference sequence). V was clipped by 3 bases and J by 6 bases, with 15 bases between them. CDR3 length: 15 residues. The CDR3: CSASRSDLSNSPLHF. The CDR3, as DNA: TGCAGTGCTAGTAGGTCAGACTTATCTAATTCACCCCTCCACTTT.

The chain has TRBV19 and TRBJ1-2; 7 bases align to TRBD1. J gave up 2 bases and V 5 bases, and 5 bases lay outside the gene matches. CDR3 size: 14 residues. Germline CDR1 LNHDA, CDR2 SQIVND (reference sequence). The CDR3 DNA follows: TGTGCCAGTAGTCGGGACAGTCAGAACTATGGCTACACCTTC. Amino acids: CASSRDSQNYGYTF.

The V call is TRBV5-6, the J call TRBJ1-2, with unresolved D. V lost 4 bases and J 1 base, leaving 20 bases between the germline ends. The CDR3 is 17 amino acids. Looked up from germline, CDR1 is SGHDT and CDR2 is YYEEEE. Written as DNA, the CDR3 is TGTGCCAGCAGCCCTGGATTAGTCCAATTCCTTAACTATGGCTACACCTTC. Encoded protein: CASSPGLVQFLNYGYTF.

The V gene is TRBV15, the J gene TRBJ1-5; D not certain. Germline CDR1 and CDR2: LNHNV and YYDKDF (reference sequence). The length of the CDR3 is 14 residues. Trimming cost V 2 bases and J 1 base, with 6 bases left between them. Here the CDR3 reads CATSRSSSNQPQHF. In DNA, the CDR3 is TGTGCCACCAGCAGAAGTAGCAGCAATCAGCCCCAGCATTTT.

The gene calls are TRBV6-1 and TRBJ1-2; D is unresolved. The CDR3 contains 14 residues. Looked up from germline, CDR1 is MNHNS and CDR2 is SASEGT. The V end lost 3 bases, the J end lost 8 bases, and 16 bases lay between the germline ends. CDR3 bases: TGTGCCAGCAGTGATTTTCCCACCCCGGTCGGCTACACCTTC. It codes for CASSDFPTPVGYTF.

In this sample, this clone turned up once. The chain is built from TRBV19 and TRBJ2-2, with D possibly TRBD1 on 6 matching bases. The CDR3 loop spans 17 amino acids. The germline V and J ends were trimmed by 3 bases and 0 bases, with 14 bases remaining between them. In germline, CDR1 is LNHDA, CDR2 SQIVND (reference sequence). CDR3 in DNA: TGTGCCAGTAGTATTAACCCGTGGGGGCCGAACACCGGGGAGCTGTTTTTT. Its translation is CASSINPWGPNTGELFF.

This clone came up once. J is TRBJ1-1 and V is TRBV7-2, with D tentatively TRBD1 (5 bases). Germline loops: CDR1 SGHTA, CDR2 FQGNSA. V was cut by 2 bases and J by 1 base, with 11 bases left in between. The CDR3 has 15 residues. CDR3 sequence: CASSLKGTANTEAFF. The CDR3 DNA sequence: TGTGCCAGCAGCTTAAAGGGGACGGCGAACACTGAAGCTTTCTTT.

This clone was seen repeatedly, ten times or more. The chain carries TRBV5-1 and TRBJ2-5; TRBD1 agrees at 12 bases. This CDR3 has 15 residues. Looked up from germline, CDR1 is SGHRS and CDR2 is YFSETQ. J gave up 5 bases and V 4 bases, and 6 bases lay outside the gene matches. CDR3 sequence (DNA): TGCGCCAGCAGCCTCGGGACAGGGGGCCGGGAGACCCAGTACTTC. This sequence encodes CASSLGTGGRETQYF.